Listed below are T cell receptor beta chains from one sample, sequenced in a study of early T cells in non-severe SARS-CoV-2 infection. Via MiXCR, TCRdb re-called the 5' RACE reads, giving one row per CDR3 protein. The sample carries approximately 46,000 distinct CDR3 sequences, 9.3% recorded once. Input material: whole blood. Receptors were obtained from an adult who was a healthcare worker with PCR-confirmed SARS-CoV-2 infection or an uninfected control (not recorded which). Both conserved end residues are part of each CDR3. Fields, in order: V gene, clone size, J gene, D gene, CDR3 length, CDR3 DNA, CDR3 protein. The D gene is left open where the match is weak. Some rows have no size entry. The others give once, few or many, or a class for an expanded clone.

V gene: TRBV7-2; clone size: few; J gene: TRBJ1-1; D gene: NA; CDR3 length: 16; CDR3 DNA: TGTGCCAGCAGCTTGGTGGCAGGGGCATTTACGGCTGAAGCTTTCTTT; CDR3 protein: CASSLVAGAFTAEAFF
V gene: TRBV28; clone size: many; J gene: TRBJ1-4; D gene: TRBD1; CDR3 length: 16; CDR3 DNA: TGTGCCAGCAGTTTAACAGGGGCCGCAACTAATGAAAAACTGTTTTTT; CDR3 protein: CASSLTGAATNEKLFF
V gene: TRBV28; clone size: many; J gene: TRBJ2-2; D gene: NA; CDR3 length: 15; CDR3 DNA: TGTGCCAGCAGTTTGGTCAGATACAACACCGGGGAGCTGTTTTTT; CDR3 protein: CASSLVRYNTGELFF
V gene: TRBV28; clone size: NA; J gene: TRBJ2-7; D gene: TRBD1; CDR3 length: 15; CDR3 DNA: TGTGCCAGCAGTTTAGCGGGACAGGGGACTCACGAGCAGTACTTC; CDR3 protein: CASSLAGQGTHEQYF
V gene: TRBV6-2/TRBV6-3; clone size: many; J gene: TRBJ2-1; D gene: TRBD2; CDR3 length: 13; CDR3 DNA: TGTGCCAGCAGCCCGGGACTAGCGAATGAGCAGTTCTTC; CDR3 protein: CASSPGLANEQFF
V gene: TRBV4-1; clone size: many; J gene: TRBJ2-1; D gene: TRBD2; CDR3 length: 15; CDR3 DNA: TGCGCCAGCAGCCAATCCGGGACTAGTGACAATGAGCAGTTCTTC; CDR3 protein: CASSQSGTSDNEQFF
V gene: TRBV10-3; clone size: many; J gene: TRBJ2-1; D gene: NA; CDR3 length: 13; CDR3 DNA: TGTGCCGCCTTTGGCGGGCCCTACAATGAGCAGTTCTTC; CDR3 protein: CAAFGGPYNEQFF
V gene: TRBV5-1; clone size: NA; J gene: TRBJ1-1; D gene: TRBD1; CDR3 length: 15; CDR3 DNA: TGCGCCAGCAGCTTGGTTCAGGGGGCGAACACTGAAGCTTTCTTT; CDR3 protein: CASSLVQGANTEAFF
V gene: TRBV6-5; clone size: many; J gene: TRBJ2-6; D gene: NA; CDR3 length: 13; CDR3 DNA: TGTGCCAGCACGGCCTTTGGGGCCAACGTCCTGACTTTC; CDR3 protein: CASTAFGANVLTF
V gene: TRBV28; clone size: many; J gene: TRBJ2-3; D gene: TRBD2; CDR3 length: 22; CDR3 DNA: TGTGCCAGCACCTTCAATCACGGGACTAGCGGACGTAACGCCGCTAGCACAGATACGCAGTATTTT; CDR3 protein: CASTFNHGTSGRNAASTDTQYF
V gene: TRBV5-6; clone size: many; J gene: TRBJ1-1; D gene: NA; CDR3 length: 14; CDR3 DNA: TGTGCCAGCAGCGGGCAGGGCGAAGGCACTGAAGCTTTCTTT; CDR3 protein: CASSGQGEGTEAFF
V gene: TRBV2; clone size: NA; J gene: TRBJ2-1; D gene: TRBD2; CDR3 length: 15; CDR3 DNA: TGTGCCAACATGGTGGGAACTAGCGGCTACAATGAGCAGTTCTTC; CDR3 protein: CANMVGTSGYNEQFF
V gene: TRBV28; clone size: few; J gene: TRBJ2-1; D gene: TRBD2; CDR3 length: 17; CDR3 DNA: TGTGCCAGCAGTTCCCTCCCGACTAGCGGACCTATCAATGAGCAGTTCTTC; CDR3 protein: CASSSLPTSGPINEQFF
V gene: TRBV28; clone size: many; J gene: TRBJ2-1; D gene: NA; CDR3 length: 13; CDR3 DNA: TGTGCCAGCAGTTTCGGAGAGTTTTATGAGCAGTTCTTC; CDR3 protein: CASSFGEFYEQFF
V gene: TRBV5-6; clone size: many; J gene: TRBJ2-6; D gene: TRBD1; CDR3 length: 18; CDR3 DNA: TGTGCCAGCAGCTCGGGACAGCCCCACAGTATTGGGGCCAACGTCCTGACTTTC; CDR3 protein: CASSSGQPHSIGANVLTF
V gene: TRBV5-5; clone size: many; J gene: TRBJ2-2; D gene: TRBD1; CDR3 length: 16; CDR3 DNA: TGTGCCAGCAGCTTGGTTCCGGGACAGGGGGCCGGGGAGCTGTTTTTT; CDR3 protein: CASSLVPGQGAGELFF
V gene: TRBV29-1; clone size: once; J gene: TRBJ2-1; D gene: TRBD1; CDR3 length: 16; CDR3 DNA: TGCAGCGTTGTTCCTTCTGGGACAGCCTCCTACAATGAGCAGTTCTTC; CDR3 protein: CSVVPSGTASYNEQFF
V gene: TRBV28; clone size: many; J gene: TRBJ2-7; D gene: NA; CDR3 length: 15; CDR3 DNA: TGTGCCAGCGGGCCAGTTTGGGGATCAAACTACGAGCAGTACTTC; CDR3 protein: CASGPVWGSNYEQYF
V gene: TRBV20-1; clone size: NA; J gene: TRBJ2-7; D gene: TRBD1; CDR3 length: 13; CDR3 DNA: TGCAGTGCTAACCGGGACAGGCCCTACGAGCAGTACTTC; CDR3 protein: CSANRDRPYEQYF
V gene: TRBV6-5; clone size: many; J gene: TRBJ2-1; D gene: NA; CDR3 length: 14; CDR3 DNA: TGTGCCAGCAGTCTCTTGGCAGGGTCAGATGAGCAGTTCTTC; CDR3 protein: CASSLLAGSDEQFF
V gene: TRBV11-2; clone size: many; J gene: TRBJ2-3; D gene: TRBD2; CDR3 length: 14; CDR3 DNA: TGTGCCAGCAGCTCTAGCGGGAGACCAGATACGCAGTATTTT; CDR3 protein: CASSSSGRPDTQYF
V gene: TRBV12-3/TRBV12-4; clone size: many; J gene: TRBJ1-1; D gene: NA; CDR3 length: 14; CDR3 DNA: TGTGCCAGCAGTCCAACAGGGATTCGGACTGAAGCTTTCTTT; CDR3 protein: CASSPTGIRTEAFF
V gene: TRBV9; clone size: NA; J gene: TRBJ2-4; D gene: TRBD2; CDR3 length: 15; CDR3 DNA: TGTGCCAGCAGCGCCTGGGGACTAGCGGAAAACATTCAGTACTTC; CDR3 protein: CASSAWGLAENIQYF
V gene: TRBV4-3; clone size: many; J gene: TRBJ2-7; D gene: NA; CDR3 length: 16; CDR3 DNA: TGCGCCAGCAGCCAAGACCTCACCGACGGAACCTACGAGCAGTACTTC; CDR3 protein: CASSQDLTDGTYEQYF
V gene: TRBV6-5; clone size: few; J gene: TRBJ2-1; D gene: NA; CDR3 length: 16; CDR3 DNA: TGTGCCAGCAGACCAGATTTCGACAGGCCCTACAATGAGCAGTTCTTC; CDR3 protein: CASRPDFDRPYNEQFF
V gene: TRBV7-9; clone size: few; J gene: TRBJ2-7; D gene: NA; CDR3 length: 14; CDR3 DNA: TGTGCCAGCAGCCAGGGGGGCAACTCCTACGAGCAGTACTTC; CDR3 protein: CASSQGGNSYEQYF
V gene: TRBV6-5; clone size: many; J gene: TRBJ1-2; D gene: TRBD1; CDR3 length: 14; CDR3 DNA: TGTGCCAGCAGTCGGACAGGGAGATTTGGTGGCTACACCTTC; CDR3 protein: CASSRTGRFGGYTF
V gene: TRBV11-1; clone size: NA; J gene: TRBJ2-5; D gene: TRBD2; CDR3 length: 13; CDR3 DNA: TGTGCCAGCGGGACTAGCGGACAAGAGACCCAGTACTTC; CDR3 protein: CASGTSGQETQYF
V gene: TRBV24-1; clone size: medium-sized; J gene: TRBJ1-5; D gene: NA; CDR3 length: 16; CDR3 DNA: TGTGCCACCAGTGATTTCCGGGACACTAGCAATCAGCCCCAGCATTTT; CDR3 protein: CATSDFRDTSNQPQHF
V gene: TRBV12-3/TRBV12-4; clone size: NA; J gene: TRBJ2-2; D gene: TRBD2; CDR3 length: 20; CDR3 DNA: TGTGCCAGCAGCGCCAGGCATCTAGCGGGATTCTCCTTGGAGACCGGGGAGCTGTTTTTT; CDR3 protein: CASSARHLAGFSLETGELFF
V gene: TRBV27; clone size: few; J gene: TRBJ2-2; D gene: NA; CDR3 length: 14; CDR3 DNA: TGTGCCAGCAGAGGGACTGGGAACACCGGGGAGCTGTTTTTT; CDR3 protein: CASRGTGNTGELFF
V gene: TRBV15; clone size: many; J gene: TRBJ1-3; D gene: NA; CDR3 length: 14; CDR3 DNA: TGTGCCACCAGCAGAGATCGTGGGGGAAACACCATATATTTT; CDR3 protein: CATSRDRGGNTIYF
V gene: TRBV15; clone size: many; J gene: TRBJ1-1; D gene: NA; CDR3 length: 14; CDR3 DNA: TGTGCCACCAGTAACAGAGCCGGGAACACTGAAGCTTTCTTT; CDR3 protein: CATSNRAGNTEAFF
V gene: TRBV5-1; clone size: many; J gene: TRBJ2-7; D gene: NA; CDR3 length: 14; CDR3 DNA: TGCGCCAGCAGCTTAATGGCAAGCTCCTACGAGCAGTACTTC; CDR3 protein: CASSLMASSYEQYF
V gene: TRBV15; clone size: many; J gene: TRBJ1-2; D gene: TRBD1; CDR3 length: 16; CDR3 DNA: TGTGCCACCAGCAGAGCGGGACAGGCTTCCGATTATGGCTACACCTTC; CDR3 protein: CATSRAGQASDYGYTF
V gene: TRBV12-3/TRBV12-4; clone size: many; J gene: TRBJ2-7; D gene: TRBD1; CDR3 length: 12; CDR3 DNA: TGTGCCAGCAGTTTTAGGGGGCGCGAGCAGTACTTC; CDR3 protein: CASSFRGREQYF
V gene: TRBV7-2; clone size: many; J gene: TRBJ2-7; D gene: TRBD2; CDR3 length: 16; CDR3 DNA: TGTGCCAGCAGCTTAATGCTAGCGGGAGCGAAGAACGAGCAGTACTTC; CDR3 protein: CASSLMLAGAKNEQYF
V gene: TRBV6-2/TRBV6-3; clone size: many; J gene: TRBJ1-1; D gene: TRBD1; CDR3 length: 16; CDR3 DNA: TGTGCCAGCAGGACGACAGGGGCGAGGTCGAACACTGAAGCTTTCTTT; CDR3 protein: CASRTTGARSNTEAFF
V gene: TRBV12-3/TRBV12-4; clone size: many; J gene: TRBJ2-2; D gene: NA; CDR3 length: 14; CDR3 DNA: TGTGCCAGCAGATATCGGACTGCCACCGGGGAGCTGTTTTTT; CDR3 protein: CASRYRTATGELFF
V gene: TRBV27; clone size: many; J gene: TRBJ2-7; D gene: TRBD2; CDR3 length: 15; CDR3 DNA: TGTGCCAGCAGTTCACCTAGCGGGAGTAGGAACGAGCAGTACTTC; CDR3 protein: CASSSPSGSRNEQYF
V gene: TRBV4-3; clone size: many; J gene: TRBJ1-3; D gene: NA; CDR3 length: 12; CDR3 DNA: TGCGCCAGCAGCCAAGATTGGGGCACCATATATTTT; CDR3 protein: CASSQDWGTIYF
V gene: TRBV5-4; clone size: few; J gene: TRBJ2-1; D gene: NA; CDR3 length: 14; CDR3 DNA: TGTGCCAGCAGCTTGGTGGGGGCCGGGAATGAGCAGTTCTTC; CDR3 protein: CASSLVGAGNEQFF
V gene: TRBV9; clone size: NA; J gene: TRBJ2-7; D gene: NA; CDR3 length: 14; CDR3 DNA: TGTGCCAGCAGCGTTACCCAGGGGGGATACGAGCAGTACTTC; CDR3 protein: CASSVTQGGYEQYF
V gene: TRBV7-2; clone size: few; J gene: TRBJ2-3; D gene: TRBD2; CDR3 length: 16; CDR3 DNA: TGTGCCAGCAGCTGGACTAGCGGGAGACCCCCAGATACGCAGTATTTT; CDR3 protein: CASSWTSGRPPDTQYF